Described below is a single T cell receptor beta chain sequence and its context. The target antigen is unknown. Per the germline V gene, CDR1 is ENHRY and CDR2 is SYGVKD. CDR3 length: 14 amino acids. Trimming left V 3 bases short and J 2 bases short, with 7 bases between. Libraries were prepared by immunoSEQ multiplex PCR; TCRdb keeps only in-frame clonotypes and omits some of them. The data show roughly 12,000 clones, roughly 90% seen once. The sample comes from a study of PD-1 blockade in classical Hodgkin lymphoma. Study-wide findings and caveats: Prior to therapy, complete responders displayed diversity much like that of newly diagnosed patients.

Brentuximab vedotin exposure varied, and every patient relapsed after autologous stem cell transplantation. Negative selection with magnetic separation was used to purify CD4+ T cells from thawed PBMCs. The chain couples TRBV10-3 to TRBJ1-4; D is possibly TRBD1 (5 bases). The TCR was taken from a human donor with classical Hodgkin lymphoma. The sample here was CD4+ T cells from blood, taken at baseline. The CDR3 loop is CAISERDTNEKLFF. The CDR3 DNA is TGTGCCATCAGTGAAAGGGACACTAATGAAAAACTGTTTTTT.